The sequence of this TCR beta chain was determined in a study of T cells in Graves' hyperthyroidism and ophthalmopathy. The study, taken as a whole, reports: Ophthalmopathy was separated from stable hyperthyroidism by a 13 V-J model. Most clonotypes expanded in the thyroid (above 0.001) were also present in blood.

The germline V gene has CDR1 DFQATT and CDR2 SNEGSKA (reference sequence). The CDR3 contains 15 residues. The V end was cut by 8 bases, the J end by 0 bases, with 19 bases between. This clonotype was seen only a few times. Its antigen remains unidentified. Amplified TCR beta CDR3 regions came from RNA transcripts. HTBI primers drove first-round RT-PCR of the TCR CDR3. TCRdb reanalysed the multiplex PCR reads using MiXCR and keeps one entry per CDR3 protein. Found here are 500,000 to 650,000 distinct CDR3 sequences, around 50% of them singletons; the top ten hold about 43%. This clonotype originated in an adult woman with Graves' disease, either hyperthyroidism or ophthalmopathy (not recorded which). Sequenced: peripheral blood or thyroid tissue (not recorded which). The chain is built from TRBV20-1 and TRBJ1-1; D unclear. The CDR3 region has the DNA TGCAGTCAAATGGCCTGGGTCACAGTGAACACTGAAGCTTTCTTT. This gives the protein CSQMAWVTVNTEAFF.